This entry lists 22 T cell receptor beta chains sequenced from one sample in a study of T cell changes during pregnancy in multiple sclerosis. TCRdb's copy holds only in-frame clones and misses some; the assay was immunoSEQ multiplex PCR. Of tens of thousands of clones listed, roughly 89% are singletons. The sequencing here drew on peripheral blood, taken in the second trimester of pregnancy. The receptors were sampled from a female donor with multiple sclerosis, enrolled in a pregnancy study.

In this sample, this clone turned up once. V usage is TRBV6-5 and J usage is TRBJ1-5; possibly TRBD1 for D (6 bases). There are 14 residues in the CDR3. CDR1 is MNHEY and CDR2 is SVGAGI in the germline V gene. V dropped 5 bases and J dropped 9 bases, with 17 bases sitting between them. CDR3 DNA: TGTGCCAGCAGTCAACAGGGCTGGGGGGGGCCCCAGCATTTT. Its translation: CASSQQGWGGPQHF.

In nucleotides, the CDR3 is TGTGCCAGCAGGAAAAGAGGGACAGGGGATTCACCCCTCCACTTT. Amino acid sequence: CASRKRGTGDSPLHF. The V gene is TRBV6-1, the J gene TRBJ1-6; 10 bases match TRBD1. Germline CDR1 reads MNHNS; CDR2 reads SASEGT. This CDR3 comprises 15 residues. V trimming: 6 bases; J trimming: 8 bases; junction bases outside the gene matches: 7.

V is TRBV27 and J is TRBJ1-2; perhaps TRBD1 as D (5 bases). Germline lookup yields CDR1 MNHEY and CDR2 SMNVEV (reference sequence). V lost 5 bases, J lost 4 bases, and 20 bases lay in between. This CDR3 region has 16 residues. Written as DNA, the CDR3 is TGTGCCAGCAGTCGTTACCCAGACAGAGAGTCCTATGGCTACACCTTC. This encodes CASSRYPDRESYGYTF.

The chain carries TRBV20-1 and TRBJ2-1, with 7 bases fitting TRBD2. The CDR3 covers 11 residues. The V gene end was trimmed by 7 bases and the J gene end by 10 bases; junction bases not matched to a gene: 7. Germline V gene data show CDR1 as DFQATT and CDR2 as SNEGSKA (reference sequence). The CDR3 reads CSVEAGNEQFF. The CDR3 DNA sequence: TGCAGTGTGGAAGCGGGAAACGAGCAGTTCTTC.

CDR3 nucleotides: TGTGCCTGGAGCGCATTCGGGATCTCTGGAAACACCATATATTTT. Translation gives CAWSAFGISGNTIYF. The chain combines TRBV30 with TRBJ1-3; D unclear. Germline assignment: CDR1 GTSNPN and CDR2 SVGIG (reference sequence). The CDR3 covers 15 residues. Trimming cost V 3 bases and J 0 bases, with 12 bases left between them.

This chain uses TRBV2 with TRBJ2-3, with 11 bases identical to TRBD2. The V gene end was trimmed by 4 bases and the J gene end by 1 base; junction bases not matched to a gene: 7. Germline V gene lookup returns CDR1 SNHLY and CDR2 FYNNEI. The CDR3 length is 17 residues. The CDR3 sequence: CASSVPSGGPGTDTQYF. CDR3 DNA: TGTGCCAGCAGTGTACCTAGCGGGGGGCCCGGCACAGATACGCAGTATTTT.

The genes are TRBV6-4 and TRBJ1-5; D gene uncertain. The CDR3 loop spans 13 amino acids. V was clipped by 0 bases and J by 5 bases, with 5 bases between them. CDR1 and CDR2 (germline): MRHNA, SNTAGT. The chain's CDR3 is CASSDSADQPQHF. CDR3 nucleotide sequence: TGTGCCAGCAGTGACTCAGCGGATCAGCCCCAGCATTTT.

J is TRBJ2-7 and V is TRBV28; D is possibly TRBD2 (5 bases). Deletions cut 5 bases from V and 4 bases from J, with 39 bases between. This CDR3 region has 22 residues. Germline V CDR1 and CDR2: MDHEN, SYDVKM. The CDR3 protein is CASSHVSSSFRGNRFRVYEQYF. CDR3 coding DNA: TGTGCCAGCAGTCACGTCTCATCGAGCTTCAGAGGGAATCGATTTAGGGTTTACGAGCAGTACTTC.

In its sample, this clone was seen once. The chain joins TRBV15 to TRBJ2-3, with D maybe TRBD2 (6 bases). This CDR3 region has 16 residues. Trimming pared 4 bases from V and 2 bases from J, leaving 16 bases between. CDR1 is LNHNV, CDR2 YYDKDF, per germline (reference sequence). The CDR3 nucleotides read TGTGCCACCAGCAACATGTGGGAGGAGACCACAGATACGCAGTATTTT. It encodes CATSNMWEETTDTQYF.

V and J are TRBV4-1 and TRBJ1-1; perhaps TRBD1 as D (6 bases). Germline CDR1 MGHRA, CDR2 YSYEKL. Trimming took off 1 base at V and 1 base at J, with 19 bases between the two ends. This CDR3 comprises 18 residues. This CDR3 reads CASSQGNQFRGSNTEAFF. The CDR3 bases are TGCGCCAGCAGCCAAGGAAATCAATTTAGGGGGTCGAACACTGAAGCTTTCTTT.

This clone was recorded a few times. The chain has TRBV6-1 and TRBJ1-5, with a tentative D call TRBD1 (5 bases). Germline CDR1 and CDR2: MNHNS and SASEGT. CDR3 length equals 12 residues. Deletions cut 7 bases from V and 5 bases from J, with 9 bases between. The CDR3 sequence is CASTDTDQPQHF. The CDR3 DNA reads TGTGCCAGCACGGACACCGATCAGCCCCAGCATTTT.

The V and J genes are TRBV13 and TRBJ2-7; D may be TRBD1 (6 bases). Trimming took 0 bases from V and 2 from J, leaving 11 bases between them. CDR3 length: 15 residues. CDR1 and CDR2 (germline): PRHDT, FYEKMQ (reference sequence). The CDR3 here is CASSLGQGGTYEQYF. CDR3 nucleotides: TGTGCCAGCAGCTTAGGACAGGGTGGAACCTACGAGCAGTACTTC.

V is TRBV10-3 and J is TRBJ1-6; D remains unclear. CDR3 length: 13 residues. Trimming shortened V by 6 bases and J by 8 bases, and 11 bases separated the two germline ends. Germline V gene sequence: CDR1 ENHRY, CDR2 SYGVKD. In DNA, the CDR3 is TGTGCCATCAGGGAGAACGGGGATTCACCCCTCCACTTT. Amino acids: CAIRENGDSPLHF.

CDR3 sequence reads: CASRDSEVPLHF. CDR3 nucleotide sequence: TGTGCCAGCAGGGACTCCGAAGTCCCCCTCCACTTT. V is TRBV6-5 and J is TRBJ1-6, with D unresolved. The CDR3 contains 12 residues. V was cut by 6 bases and J by 13 bases, with 13 bases left in between. Germline CDR1 reads MNHEY; CDR2 reads SVGAGI.

The chain is built from TRBV4-2 and TRBJ2-7, with 10 bases matching TRBD2. Germline V CDR1 and CDR2: LGHNA, YNFKEQ. The CDR3 totals 15 residues. J gave up 7 bases and V 3 bases, and 9 bases lay outside the gene matches. CDR3: CASSHDTSGKLEQYF. The DNA for the CDR3 is TGTGCCAGCAGCCACGATACTAGCGGGAAACTGGAGCAGTACTTC.

V and J are TRBV7-9 and TRBJ2-7, with TRBD1 as a possible D gene (6 bases). The V and J ends lost 1 base and 6 bases respectively, with 13 bases between them. The CDR3 covers 14 residues. Germline V CDR1 and CDR2: SEHNR, FQNEAQ (reference sequence). The CDR3 protein is CASSLEGDLGEQYF. The CDR3 DNA reads TGTGCCAGCAGCTTAGAGGGGGATCTCGGCGAGCAGTACTTC.

This rearrangement joins TRBV28 to TRBJ1-3; TRBD1 might be the D (6 bases). The CDR3 totals 15 residues. V lost 5 bases and J 7 bases, leaving 18 bases between the germline ends. Germline V CDR1 and CDR2: MDHEN, SYDVKM. CDR3 in DNA: TGTGCCAGCAGTCCGGGCAGGGGAAATGGGAACACCATATATTTT. Translation: CASSPGRGNGNTIYF.

The chain carries TRBV13 and TRBJ2-7; 9 positions agree with TRBD1. Germline lookup yields CDR1 PRHDT and CDR2 FYEKMQ (reference sequence). The CDR3 is made up of 13 amino acids. The V segment lost 3 bases and the J segment 5 bases; nucleotides outside the gene matches: 2. The CDR3 loop reads CASSFGQGHEQYF. CDR3 DNA sequence: TGTGCCAGCAGCTTCGGACAGGGGCACGAGCAGTACTTC.

The chain employs TRBV9 and TRBJ2-1; maybe TRBD2 (5 bases). CDR1 is SGDLS and CDR2 is YYNGEE in the germline V gene. The CDR3 covers 15 residues. V shed 7 bases and J shed 10 bases, with 24 bases lying between them. This CDR3 is CASGKTGKGGSEQFF. DNA for the CDR3: TGTGCCAGCGGAAAAACGGGGAAGGGCGGTAGCGAGCAGTTCTTC.

V and J are TRBV5-6 and TRBJ2-5, with 9 bases fitting TRBD1. Losses at the gene ends were 5 bases for V and 1 base for J; bases not matched to a gene: 9. The CDR3 contains 16 residues. Germline V gene sequence: CDR1 SGHDT, CDR2 YYEEEE. The DNA of the CDR3 is TGTGCCAGCAGTTCTCGACAGGGGGTTACCCAAGAGACCCAGTACTTC. It is translated as CASSSRQGVTQETQYF.

The chain joins TRBV5-8 to TRBJ2-5; 10 bases agree with TRBD1. CDR1 is SGHTS, CDR2 YDEGEE, per germline. Trimming cost V 2 bases and J 5 bases; bases outside gene matches: 6. The CDR3 has 15 residues. The CDR3 region is CASSFDRGPAETQYF. The CDR3 DNA follows: TGTGCCAGCAGCTTCGACAGGGGGCCGGCCGAGACCCAGTACTTC. Full variable domain (outside the CDR3, taken from reference TRBV5-8 and TRBJ2-5): EAGVTQSPTHLIKTRGQQATLRCSPISGHTSVYWYQQALGLGLQFLLWYDEGEERNRGNFPPRFSGRQFPNYSSELNVNALELEDSALYLCASSFDRGPAETQYFGPGTRLLVL.

The rearrangement links TRBV6-1 to TRBJ2-2; 12 bases match TRBD2. Germline V CDR1 and CDR2: MNHNS, SASEGT. Losses at the gene ends were 5 bases for V and 5 bases for J; bases not matched to a gene: 3. This CDR3 is 15 amino acids long. DNA for the CDR3: TGTGCCAGCAGTTGGACTAGCGGGGATACCGGGGAGCTGTTTTTT. It is translated as CASSWTSGDTGELFF.